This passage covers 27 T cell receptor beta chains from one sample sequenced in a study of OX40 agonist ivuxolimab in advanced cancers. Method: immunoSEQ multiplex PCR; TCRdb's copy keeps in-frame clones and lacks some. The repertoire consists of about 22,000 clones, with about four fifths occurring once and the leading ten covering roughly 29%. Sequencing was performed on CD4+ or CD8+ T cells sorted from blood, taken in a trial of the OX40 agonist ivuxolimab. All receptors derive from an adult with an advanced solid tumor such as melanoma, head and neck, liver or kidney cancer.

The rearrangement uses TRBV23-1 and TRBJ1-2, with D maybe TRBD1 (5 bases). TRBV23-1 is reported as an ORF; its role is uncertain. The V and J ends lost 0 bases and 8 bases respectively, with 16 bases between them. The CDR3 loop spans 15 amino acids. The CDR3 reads CASSQSPGTEGGYTF. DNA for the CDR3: TGCGCCAGCAGTCAATCCCCCGGGACCGAGGGCGGCTACACCTTC.

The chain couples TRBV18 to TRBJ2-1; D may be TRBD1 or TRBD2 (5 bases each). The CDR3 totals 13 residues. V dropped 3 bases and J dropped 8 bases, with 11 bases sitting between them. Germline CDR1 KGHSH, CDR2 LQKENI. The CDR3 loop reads CASSPTGTDEQFF. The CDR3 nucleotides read TGTGCCAGCTCACCTACGGGGACCGATGAGCAGTTCTTC.

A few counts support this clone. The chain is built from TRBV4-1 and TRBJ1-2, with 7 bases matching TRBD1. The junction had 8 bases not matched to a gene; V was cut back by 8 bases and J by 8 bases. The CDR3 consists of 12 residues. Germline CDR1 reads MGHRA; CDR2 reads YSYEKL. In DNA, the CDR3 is TGCGCCAGCCGAGAACAGGGGTGCGGCTACACCTTC. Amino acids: CASREQGCGYTF.

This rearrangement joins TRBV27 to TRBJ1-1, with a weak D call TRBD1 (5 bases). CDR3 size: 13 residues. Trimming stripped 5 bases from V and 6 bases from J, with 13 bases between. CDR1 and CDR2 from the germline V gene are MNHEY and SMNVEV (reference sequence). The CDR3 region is CASSGAGPPEAFF. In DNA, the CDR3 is TGTGCCAGCAGTGGAGCGGGACCCCCTGAAGCTTTCTTT.

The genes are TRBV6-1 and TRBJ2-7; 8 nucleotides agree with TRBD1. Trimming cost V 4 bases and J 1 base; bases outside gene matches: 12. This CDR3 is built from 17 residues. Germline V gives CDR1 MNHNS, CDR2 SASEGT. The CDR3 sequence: CASSGSPPDRVSYEQYF. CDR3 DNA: TGTGCCAGCAGTGGATCCCCCCCGGACAGGGTATCCTACGAGCAGTACTTC.

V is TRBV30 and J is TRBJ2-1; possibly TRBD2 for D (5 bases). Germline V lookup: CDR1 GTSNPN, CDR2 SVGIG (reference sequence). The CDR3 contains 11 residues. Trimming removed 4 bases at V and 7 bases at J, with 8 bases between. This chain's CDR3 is CAWMSGNEQFF. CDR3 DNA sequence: TGTGCCTGGATGTCGGGGAATGAGCAGTTCTTC.

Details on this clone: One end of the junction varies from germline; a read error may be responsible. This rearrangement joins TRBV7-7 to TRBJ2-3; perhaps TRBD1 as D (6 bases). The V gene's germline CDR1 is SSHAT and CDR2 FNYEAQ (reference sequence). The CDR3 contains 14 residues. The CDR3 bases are TGTGCTAGCAGCTTTCAGGGGACCACAGATACGCAGTATTTT. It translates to CASSFQGTTDTQYF.

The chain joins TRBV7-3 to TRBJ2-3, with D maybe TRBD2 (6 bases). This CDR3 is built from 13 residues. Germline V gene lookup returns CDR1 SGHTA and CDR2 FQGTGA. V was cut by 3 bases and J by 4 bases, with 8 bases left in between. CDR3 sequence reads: CASSLGLADTQYF. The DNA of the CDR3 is TGTGCCAGCAGCTTGGGACTCGCAGATACGCAGTATTTT.

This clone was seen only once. The CDR3 loop is CASSYLNEQFF. The CDR3 region has the DNA TGTGCCAGCAGTTACCTCAATGAGCAGTTCTTC. V and J are TRBV6-6 and TRBJ2-1; D uncertain. V was shortened by 2 bases and J by 6 bases, with 2 bases between the two germline ends. Germline V gene lookup returns CDR1 MNHNY and CDR2 SVGAGI (reference sequence). This CDR3 region has 11 residues.

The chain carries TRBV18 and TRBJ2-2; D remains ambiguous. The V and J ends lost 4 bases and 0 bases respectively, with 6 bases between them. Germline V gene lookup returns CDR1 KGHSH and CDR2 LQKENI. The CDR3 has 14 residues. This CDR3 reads CASSQATNTGELFF. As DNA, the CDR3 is TGTGCCAGCTCACAGGCGACGAACACCGGGGAGCTGTTTTTT.

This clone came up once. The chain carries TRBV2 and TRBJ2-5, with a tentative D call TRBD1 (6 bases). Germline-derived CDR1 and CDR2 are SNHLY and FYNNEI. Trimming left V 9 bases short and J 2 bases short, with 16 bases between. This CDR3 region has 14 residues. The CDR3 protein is CASQYSGEQETQYF. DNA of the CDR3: TGTGCCAGTCAATACTCAGGGGAACAAGAGACCCAGTACTTC.

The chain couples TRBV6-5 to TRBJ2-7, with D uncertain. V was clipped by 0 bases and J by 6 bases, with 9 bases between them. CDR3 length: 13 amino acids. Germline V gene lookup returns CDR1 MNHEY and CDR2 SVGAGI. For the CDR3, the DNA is TGTGCCAGCAGTTACTCTGGCAGTTCCGAGCAGTACTTC. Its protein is CASSYSGSSEQYF.

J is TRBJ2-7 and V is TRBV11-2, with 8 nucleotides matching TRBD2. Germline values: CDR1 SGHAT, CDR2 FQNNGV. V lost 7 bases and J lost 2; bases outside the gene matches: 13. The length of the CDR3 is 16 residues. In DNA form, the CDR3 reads TGTGCCAGCACCCTAACTTTAGCGGGATTGGCCTACGAGCAGTACTTC. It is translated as CASTLTLAGLAYEQYF.

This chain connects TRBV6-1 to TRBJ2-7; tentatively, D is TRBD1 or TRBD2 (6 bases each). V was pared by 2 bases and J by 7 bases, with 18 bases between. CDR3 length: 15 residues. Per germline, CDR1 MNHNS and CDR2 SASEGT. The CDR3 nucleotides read TGTGCCAGCAGTGAATGGGTCCGGGGGCTGAGGGAGCAGTACTTC. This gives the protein CASSEWVRGLREQYF.

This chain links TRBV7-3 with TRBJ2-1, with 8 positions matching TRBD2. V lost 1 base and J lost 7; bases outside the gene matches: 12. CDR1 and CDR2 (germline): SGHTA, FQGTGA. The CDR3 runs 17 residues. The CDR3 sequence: CASSLNRRAGVENEQFF. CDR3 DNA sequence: TGTGCCAGCAGCTTAAATCGTCGAGCGGGAGTAGAGAATGAGCAGTTCTTC.

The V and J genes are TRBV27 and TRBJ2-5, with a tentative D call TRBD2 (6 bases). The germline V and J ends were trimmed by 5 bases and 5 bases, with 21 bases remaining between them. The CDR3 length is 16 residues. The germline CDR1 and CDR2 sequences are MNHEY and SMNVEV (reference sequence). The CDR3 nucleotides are TGTGCCAGCAGTCCCTCCTTGGAGGGCCGGGGGGAGACCCAGTACTTC. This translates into CASSPSLEGRGETQYF.

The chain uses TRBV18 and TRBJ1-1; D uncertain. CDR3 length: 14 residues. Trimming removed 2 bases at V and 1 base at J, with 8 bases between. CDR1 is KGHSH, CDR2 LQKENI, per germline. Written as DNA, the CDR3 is TGTGCCAGCTCACCATATGGCCCGAACACTGAAGCTTTCTTT. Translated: CASSPYGPNTEAFF.

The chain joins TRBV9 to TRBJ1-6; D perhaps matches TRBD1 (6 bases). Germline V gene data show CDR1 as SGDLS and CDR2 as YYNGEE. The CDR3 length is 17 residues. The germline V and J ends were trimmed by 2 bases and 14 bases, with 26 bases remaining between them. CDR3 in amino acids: CASSVDPLSGAALALHF. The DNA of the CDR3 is TGTGCCAGCAGCGTCGACCCCTTGTCAGGGGCGGCCCTGGCCCTCCACTTT.

The CDR3: CASSEDRGQPQHF. In DNA, the CDR3 is TGTGCCAGCAGCGAAGACAGGGGTCAGCCCCAGCATTTT. The rearrangement joins TRBV9 to TRBJ1-5; TRBD1 matches at 8 bases. The CDR3 spans 13 residues. V was clipped by 3 bases and J by 6 bases; unmatched bases: 2. Germline V CDR1 and CDR2: SGDLS, YYNGEE.

This CDR3 is CASSPSGDGTDTQYF. CDR3 in DNA: TGTGCCAGCAGCCCATCAGGGGATGGCACAGATACGCAGTATTTT. The chain couples TRBV9 to TRBJ2-3; possible D gene TRBD1, 6 bases. Trimming left V 4 bases short and J 1 base short, with 13 bases between. This CDR3 has 15 residues. Germline lookup yields CDR1 SGDLS and CDR2 YYNGEE.

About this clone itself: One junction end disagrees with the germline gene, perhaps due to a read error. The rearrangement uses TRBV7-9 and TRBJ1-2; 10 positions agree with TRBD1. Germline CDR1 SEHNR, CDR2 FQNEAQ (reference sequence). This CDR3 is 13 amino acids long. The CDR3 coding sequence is TGTGCCAGCAGCTTTGGACAGGGGGGTTCCGATGACTTC. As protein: CASSFGQGGSDDF.

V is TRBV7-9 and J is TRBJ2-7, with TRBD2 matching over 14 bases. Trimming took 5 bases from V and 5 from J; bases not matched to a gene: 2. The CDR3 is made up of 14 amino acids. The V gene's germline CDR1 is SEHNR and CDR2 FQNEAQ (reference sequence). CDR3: CASSQTSGRDEQYF. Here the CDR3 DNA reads TGTGCCAGCAGCCAGACTAGCGGGAGGGACGAGCAGTACTTC.

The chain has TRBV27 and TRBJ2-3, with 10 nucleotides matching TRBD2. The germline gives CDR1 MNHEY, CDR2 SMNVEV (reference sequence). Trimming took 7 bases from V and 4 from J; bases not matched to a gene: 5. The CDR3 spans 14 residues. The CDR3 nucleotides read TGTGCCAGCACTAGCGGGAGTGAGGCAGATACGCAGTATTTT. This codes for CASTSGSEADTQYF.

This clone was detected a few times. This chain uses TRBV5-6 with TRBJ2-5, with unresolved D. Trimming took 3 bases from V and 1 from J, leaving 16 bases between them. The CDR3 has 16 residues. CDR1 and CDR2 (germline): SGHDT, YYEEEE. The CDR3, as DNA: TGTGCCAGCAGCTCTGGCGGCCTCCCCCGCCAAGAGACCCAGTACTTC. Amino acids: CASSSGGLPRQETQYF.

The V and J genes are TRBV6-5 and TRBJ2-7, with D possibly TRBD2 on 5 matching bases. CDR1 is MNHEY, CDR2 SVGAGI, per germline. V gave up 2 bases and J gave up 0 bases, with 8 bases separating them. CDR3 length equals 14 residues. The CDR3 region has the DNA TGTGCCAGCAGTTACGGTAGCGACTCCTACGAGCAGTACTTC. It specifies CASSYGSDSYEQYF.

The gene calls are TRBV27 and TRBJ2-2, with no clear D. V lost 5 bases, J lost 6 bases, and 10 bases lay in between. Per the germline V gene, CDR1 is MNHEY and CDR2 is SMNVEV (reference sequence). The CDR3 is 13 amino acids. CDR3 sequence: CASSHLSSGELFF. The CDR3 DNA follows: TGTGCCAGCAGTCACCTTTCATCCGGGGAGCTGTTTTTT.

CDR3 protein: CASSLGTSGSEQFF. The CDR3 coding sequence is TGTGCCAGTAGTTTGGGGACTAGCGGCAGTGAGCAGTTCTTC. This rearrangement joins TRBV19 to TRBJ2-1, with TRBD2 matching over 11 bases. This CDR3 is 14 amino acids long. CDR1 and CDR2 from the germline V gene are LNHDA and SQIVND (reference sequence). V dropped 5 bases and J dropped 9; count of bases not matched to a gene: 6. The variable domain in full, completed from reference TRBV19 and TRBJ2-1, reads DGGITQSPKYLFRKEGQNVTLSCEQNLNHDAMYWYRQDPGQGLRLIYYSQIVNDFQKGDIAEGYSVSREKKESFPLTVTSAQKNPTAFYLCASSLGTSGSEQFFGPGTRLTVL.